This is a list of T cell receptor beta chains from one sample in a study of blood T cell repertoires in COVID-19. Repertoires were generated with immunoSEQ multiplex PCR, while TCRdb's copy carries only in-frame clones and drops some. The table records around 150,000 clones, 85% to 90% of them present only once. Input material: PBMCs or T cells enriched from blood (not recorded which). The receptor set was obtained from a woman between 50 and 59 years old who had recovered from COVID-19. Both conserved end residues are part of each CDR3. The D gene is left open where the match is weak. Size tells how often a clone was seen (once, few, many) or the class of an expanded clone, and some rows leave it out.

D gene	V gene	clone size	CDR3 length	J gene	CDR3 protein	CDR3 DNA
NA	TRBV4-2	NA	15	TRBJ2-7	CASSQVGAPLDEQYF	TGTGCCAGCAGCCAAGTTGGGGCCCCATTGGACGAGCAGTACTTC
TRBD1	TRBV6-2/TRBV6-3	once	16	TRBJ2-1	CASSGMPGQGYNEQFF	TGTGCCAGCAGCGGAATGCCGGGACAGGGCTACAATGAGCAGTTCTTC
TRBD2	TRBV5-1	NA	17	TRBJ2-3	CASSQRTRQLSTDTQYF	TGCGCCAGCAGCCAACGGACTAGACAACTTAGCACAGATACGCAGTATTTT
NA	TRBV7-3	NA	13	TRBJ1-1	CASSLDRNTEAFF	TGTGCCAGCAGCTTAGACAGAAACACTGAAGCTTTCTTT
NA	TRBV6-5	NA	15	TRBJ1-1	CASSSSRVPNTEAFF	TGTGCCAGCAGTTCATCCAGGGTCCCGAACACTGAAGCTTTCTTT
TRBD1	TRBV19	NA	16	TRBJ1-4	CASSTLQGRIREKLFF	TGTGCCAGTAGTACCCTACAGGGGCGAATTCGGGAAAAACTGTTTTTT
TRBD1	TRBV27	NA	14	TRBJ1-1	CASSLRGQGIEAFF	TGTGCCAGCAGCCTTAGGGGACAGGGGATTGAAGCTTTCTTT
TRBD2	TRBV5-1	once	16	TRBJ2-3	CASSLVAGGGGDTQYF	TGCGCCAGCAGCTTGGTAGCGGGGGGAGGTGGAGATACGCAGTATTTT
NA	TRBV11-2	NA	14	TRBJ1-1	CASSWTRRDTEAFF	TGTGCCAGCAGTTGGACAAGGCGGGATACCGAAGCTTTCTTT
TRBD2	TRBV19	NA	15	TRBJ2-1	CASSKLADSYNEQFF	TGTGCCAGTAGTAAACTAGCGGACTCCTACAATGAGCAGTTCTTC
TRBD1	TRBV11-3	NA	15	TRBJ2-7	CASSLGRTGDDEQYF	TGTGCCAGCAGCTTAGGGAGGACAGGAGACGACGAGCAGTACTTC
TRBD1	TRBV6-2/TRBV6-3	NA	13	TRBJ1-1	CASSFAGGTEAFF	TGTGCCAGCAGTTTTGCAGGGGGCACTGAAGCTTTCTTT
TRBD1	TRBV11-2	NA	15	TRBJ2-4	CASSPRQGAGNIQYF	TGTGCCAGCAGCCCCCGACAGGGGGCGGGAAACATTCAGTACTTC
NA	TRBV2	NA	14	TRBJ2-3	CASSPRTATDTQYF	TGTGCCAGCAGCCCTAGGACTGCCACAGATACGCAGTATTTT
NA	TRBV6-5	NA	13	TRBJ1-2	CAGRNRANYGYTF	TGTGCCGGGCGAAACAGGGCTAACTATGGCTACACCTTC
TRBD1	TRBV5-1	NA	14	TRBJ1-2	CASSLGGANYGYTF	TGCGCCAGCAGCTTAGGGGGCGCTAACTATGGCTACACCTTC
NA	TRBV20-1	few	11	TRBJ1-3	CSARSRNTIYF	TGCAGTGCTAGAAGCAGAAACACCATATATTTT
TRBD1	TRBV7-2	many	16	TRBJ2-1	CASSPGTARFYNEQFF	TGTGCCAGCAGCCCCGGGACAGCTCGATTCTACAATGAGCAGTTCTTC
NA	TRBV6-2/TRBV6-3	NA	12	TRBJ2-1	CASSYWENEQFF	TGTGCCAGCAGTTACTGGGAGAATGAGCAGTTCTTC
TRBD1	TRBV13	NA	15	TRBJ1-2	CASSSTGTGNYGYTF	TGTGCCAGCAGCTCCACCGGGACAGGGAACTATGGCTACACCTTC
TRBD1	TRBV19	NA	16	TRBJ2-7	CASTPSRGTGAYEQYF	TGTGCCAGTACTCCATCTAGGGGGACAGGGGCCTACGAGCAGTACTTC
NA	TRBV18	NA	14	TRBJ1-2	CASSTEGLTTRYTF	TGTGCCAGCTCAACAGAGGGCCTAACTACGCGCTACACCTTC
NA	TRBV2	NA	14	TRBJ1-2	CAIPLQGPLQGYTF	TGTGCCATCCCTTTACAGGGTCCACTGCAAGGCTACACCTTC
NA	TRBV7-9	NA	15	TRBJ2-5	CASSLEGGYQETQYF	TGTGCCAGCAGCTTAGAAGGGGGATACCAAGAGACCCAGTACTTC
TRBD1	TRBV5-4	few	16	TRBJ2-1	CASSYAGQGKIGEQFF	TGTGCCAGCAGCTACGCGGGACAGGGGAAAATTGGTGAGCAGTTCTTC
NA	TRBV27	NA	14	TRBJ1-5	CASRIAGSNQPQHF	TGTGCCAGCAGAATCGCGGGTAGCAATCAGCCCCAGCATTTT
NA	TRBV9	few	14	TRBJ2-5	CASSVEGGPETQYF	TGTGCCAGCAGCGTAGAGGGGGGGCCAGAGACCCAGTACTTC
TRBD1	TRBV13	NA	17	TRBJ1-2	CASSSTISGTGLHGYTF	TGTGCCAGCAGCTCTACCATTTCCGGGACAGGGTTACATGGCTACACCTTC